One and the same sample provided the 18 T cell receptor beta chains below, sequenced in a study of post-analysis software for immune sequencing data. Study-level results: Five TRBV segments, including TRBV5-6, TRBV5-1 and TRBV20-1, were more frequent in patients than controls.

cDNA libraries for TCR beta contained unique molecular identifiers. MiXCR was run by TCRdb on the PCR reads, yielding one entry per CDR3 protein. Among hundreds of thousands of distinct CDR3 sequences listed, over 30% were seen once. What these receptors recognize is not known. Sample: blood. The receptors derive from a girl aged 2-9 years with multiple sclerosis.

The V gene is TRBV5-1, the J gene TRBJ1-2; TRBD1 agrees at 8 bases. This CDR3 is built from 12 residues. The germline gives CDR1 SGHRS, CDR2 YFSETQ. Trimming at V came to 4 bases and at J to 7 bases, leaving 3 bases not matched to a gene. CDR3: CASSGGQGGYTF. For the CDR3, the DNA is TGCGCCAGCAGCGGCGGACAGGGTGGCTACACCTTC. Drawing the rest from reference TRBV5-1 and TRBJ1-2, the complete variable domain is KAGVTQTPRYLIKTRGQQVTLSCSPISGHRSVSWYQQTPGQGLQFLFEYFSETQRNKGNFPGRFSGRQFSNSRSEMNVSTLELGDSALYLCASSGGQGGYTFGSGTRLTVV.

This clonotype was seen a handful of times. This sequence joins TRBV10-3 and TRBJ1-6; D gene ambiguous. The CDR3 sequence is 14 residues long. The V end was cut by 6 bases, the J end by 9 bases, with 15 bases between. Germline CDR1 and CDR2: ENHRY and SYGVKD. The CDR3 is CAISRNSLASPLHF. For the CDR3, the DNA is TGTGCCATCAGCAGGAACAGCCTGGCTTCACCCCTCCACTTT.

The J gene is TRBJ2-1, the V gene TRBV12-3 or TRBV12-4, with 8 bases matching TRBD2. V lost 6 bases to trimming and J lost 7 bases; unmatched junction nucleotides: 14. The CDR3 runs 16 residues. In DNA, the CDR3 is TGTGCCAGCAGCGGTACCCGGGAGGGCCTATGGAATGAGCAGTTCTTC. Residues: CASSGTREGLWNEQFF.

The chain combines TRBV4-1 with TRBJ1-1; 7 positions match TRBD1. V lost 0 bases to trimming and J lost 4 bases; unmatched junction nucleotides: 8. The length of the CDR3 is 16 residues. Germline loops: CDR1 MGHRA, CDR2 YSYEKL. CDR3 nucleotide sequence: TGCGCCAGCAGCCAAGAAAGGGGGCGCGGGTTCACTGAAGCTTTCTTT. It codes for CASSQERGRGFTEAFF.

This clonotype was found many times. The chain employs TRBV6-5 and TRBJ2-7, with TRBD2 matching over 8 bases. CDR1 and CDR2 from the germline V gene are MNHEY and SVGAGI. V was pared by 0 bases and J by 2 bases, with 15 bases of the junction left unmatched. The CDR3 is made up of 19 amino acids. The CDR3 sequence: CASSYSPLFISGNPYEQYF. The DNA for the CDR3 is TGTGCCAGCAGTTACTCGCCCTTGTTCATTAGCGGGAACCCCTACGAGCAGTACTTC.

This chain connects TRBV2 to TRBJ1-1; D not resolved. Germline V lookup: CDR1 SNHLY, CDR2 FYNNEI. V was clipped by 4 bases and J by 1 base, with 7 bases between them. The CDR3 totals 13 residues. The chain's CDR3 is CASSAGRNTEAFF. As DNA, the CDR3 is TGTGCCAGCAGTGCGGGTCGGAACACTGAAGCTTTCTTT.

The J gene is TRBJ2-1, the V gene TRBV4-2, with 9 bases identical to TRBD2. This CDR3 region has 19 residues. V lost 2 bases and J lost 1; bases outside the gene matches: 12. Germline CDR1 and CDR2: LGHNA and YNFKEQ. The CDR3 sequence: CASSQTAPGLAFSYNEQFF. The DNA for the CDR3 is TGTGCCAGCAGCCAAACCGCCCCGGGACTAGCCTTTTCCTACAATGAGCAGTTCTTC.

This clonotype showed up just a few times. The V call is TRBV7-2, the J call TRBJ2-7; no clear D gene. V was pared by 3 bases and J by 0 bases, with 9 bases between. Per germline, CDR1 SGHTA and CDR2 FQGNSA. The CDR3 extends over 14 amino acids. The CDR3, as DNA: TGTGCCAGCAGCTTGTCGTACCGCTCCTACGAGCAGTACTTC. It yields the protein CASSLSYRSYEQYF.

This clonotype has only a few counts. Sequence at one end of the junction differs from germline and may be a read error. J is TRBJ2-7 and V is TRBV29-1; no definite D call. The CDR3 runs to 12 residues. Germline CDR1 and CDR2: SQVTM and ANQGSEA. In nucleotides, the CDR3 is TGCAGCGTGACCGACAACTCCTACGTGCAGTACTTC. Encoded protein: CSVTDNSYVQYF.

This clonotype appeared a few times. At one of its ends the junction is not consistent with the germline gene, which may arise from a read error. The rearrangement joins TRBV4-2 to TRBJ1-5; D perhaps matches TRBD1 (5 bases). This CDR3 comprises 15 residues. Germline-derived CDR1 and CDR2 are LGHNA and YNFKEQ. The CDR3 nucleotides read TGTGCTAGCAGCCAAGACAGCTATAGCAATCAGCCCCAGCATTTT. It specifies CASSQDSYSNQPQHF.

V is TRBV28 and J is TRBJ2-4; D remains ambiguous. The CDR3 has 12 amino acids. Per the germline V gene, CDR1 is MDHEN and CDR2 is SYDVKM. V lost 2 bases, J lost 6 bases, and 5 bases lay in between. The CDR3 region is CASSLPGNIQYF. As DNA, the CDR3 is TGTGCCAGCAGTTTACCCGGAAACATTCAGTACTTC.

This clonotype was recorded a few times. The chain is built from TRBV25-1 and TRBJ2-7; 8 bases fit TRBD2. Germline values: CDR1 MGHDK, CDR2 SYGVNS. Trimming removed 3 bases from V and 1 base from J; junction bases left unmatched: 2. This CDR3 spans 14 amino acids. The CDR3 loop reads CASSDQRGSYEQYF. CDR3 coding DNA: TGTGCCAGCAGTGACCAGCGGGGGTCCTACGAGCAGTACTTC.

This clonotype showed up just a few times. The gene calls are TRBV12-3 or TRBV12-4 and TRBJ2-5, with D tentatively TRBD1 or TRBD2 (5 bases each). The CDR3 runs to 15 residues. The V and J ends lost 6 bases and 5 bases respectively, with 19 bases between them. In DNA form, the CDR3 reads TGTGCCAGCAGACCCCGGACGGGATGGGGGGAGACCCAGTACTTC. Its translation: CASRPRTGWGETQYF.

The J gene is TRBJ2-1, the V gene TRBV2, with TRBD2 matching 13 bases. The CDR3 covers 15 residues. Germline CDR1 reads SNHLY; CDR2 reads FYNNEI. Trimming cost V 6 bases and J 8 bases; bases outside gene matches: 7. CDR3 nucleotide sequence: TGTGCCAGCAGCCTACTAGCGGGGGGGCAGGATGAGCAGTTCTTC. This sequence encodes CASSLLAGGQDEQFF.

The chain links TRBV7-9 to TRBJ2-5, with D unresolved. This CDR3 has 13 residues. The V gene lost 0 bases and the J gene lost 4 bases, with 6 bases spanning the gap. The germline V gene encodes CDR1 SEHNR and CDR2 FQNEAQ (reference sequence). CDR3 amino acids: CASSLAVRETQYF. For the CDR3, the DNA is TGTGCCAGCAGCTTAGCGGTGAGAGAGACCCAGTACTTC.

The genes are TRBV5-5 and TRBJ2-7, with no clear D. CDR3 length equals 16 residues. Germline assignment: CDR1 SGHKS and CDR2 YYEKEE (reference sequence). V was shortened by 0 bases and J by 0 bases, with 13 bases between the two germline ends. The CDR3 region is CASSLAVSHSSYEQYF. The CDR3 bases are TGTGCCAGCAGCTTGGCTGTCAGCCATTCCTCCTACGAGCAGTACTTC.

CDR3 nucleotides: TGTGCCAGCAGTTCCTTCGGGACTAGCGGGGGGAGTTACAATGAGCAGTTCTTC. Its protein is CASSSFGTSGGSYNEQFF. V usage is TRBV6-2 or TRBV6-3 and J usage is TRBJ2-1; 15 bases map to TRBD2. V dropped 4 bases and J dropped 4; count of bases not matched to a gene: 8. In germline, CDR1 is MNHEY, CDR2 SVGEGT. The CDR3 has 18 amino acids.

The table lists this clonotype with a few counts. This chain joins TRBV18 and TRBJ1-6, with D maybe TRBD1 (6 bases). The CDR3 length is 15 residues. Trimming took 2 bases from V and 7 from J, leaving 12 bases between them. Germline V lookup: CDR1 KGHSH, CDR2 LQKENI. The CDR3: CASSPTGHPNSPLHF. The CDR3, as DNA: TGTGCCAGCTCACCAACGGGACATCCGAATTCACCCCTCCACTTT.